This T cell receptor beta chain came from a study of shared clonotypes between healthy human individuals. Germline V CDR1 and CDR2: MDHEN, SYDVKM. The CDR3 loop spans 16 amino acids. Trimming cost V 7 bases and J 1 base, with 19 bases left between them. Sorted subsets were amplified in replicate PCRs using approximately 0.2 ug DNA, approximately 30,000 T cell genomes. Sequencing was performed with immunoSEQ multiplex PCR; in TCRdb, only in-frame clones are kept and a portion is missing. Counted here are more than 550,000 clones, 55% to 75% occurring once; the ten biggest clones make up under 2%. The TCR sequence derives from a woman aged 25 to 39 in good health. The chain employs TRBV28 and TRBJ1-1; possible D gene TRBD1, 6 bases. The sequenced sample was memory CD4+ T cells sorted from blood. This sample's subset: CD45RA-negative fraction. CDR3 sequence: CASTSPMTGKNTEAFF. The CDR3 region has the DNA TGTGCCAGCACTTCCCCCATGACAGGTAAGAACACTGAAGCTTTCTTT.